Here is one T cell receptor (beta chain) with its context. The source of the sample is a study of control samples from healthy donors and cancer patients. The CDR3 length is 15 residues. CDR1 LGHNA and CDR2 YNFKEQ come from the germline V gene. With 1 base removed from V and 5 bases from J, the gap between germline ends came to 11 bases. Assay: immunoSEQ multiplex PCR; the TCRdb copy retains only in-frame clones and omits some. The data show about 94,000 clones, roughly nine tenths seen once. J is TRBJ2-2 and V is TRBV4-2; no clear D. This sequence was found in a woman younger than 30 in good health. Input material: blood. The CDR3 DNA follows: TGTGCCAGCAGCCAAGTGGCAGAGAGAACCGGGGAGCTGTTTTTT. Translating gives CASSQVAERTGELFF.